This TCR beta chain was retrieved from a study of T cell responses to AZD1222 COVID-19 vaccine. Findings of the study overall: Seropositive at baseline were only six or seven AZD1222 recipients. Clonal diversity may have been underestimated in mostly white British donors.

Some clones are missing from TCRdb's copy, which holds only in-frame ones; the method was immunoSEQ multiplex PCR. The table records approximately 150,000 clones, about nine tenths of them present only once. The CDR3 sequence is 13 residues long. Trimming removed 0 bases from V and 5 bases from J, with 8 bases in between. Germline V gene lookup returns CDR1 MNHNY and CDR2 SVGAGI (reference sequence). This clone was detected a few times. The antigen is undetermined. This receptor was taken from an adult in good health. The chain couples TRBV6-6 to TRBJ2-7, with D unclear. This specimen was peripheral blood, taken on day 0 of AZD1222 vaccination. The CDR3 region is CASSYSPEDEQYF. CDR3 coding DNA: TGTGCCAGCAGTTACTCGCCCGAGGACGAGCAGTACTTC.